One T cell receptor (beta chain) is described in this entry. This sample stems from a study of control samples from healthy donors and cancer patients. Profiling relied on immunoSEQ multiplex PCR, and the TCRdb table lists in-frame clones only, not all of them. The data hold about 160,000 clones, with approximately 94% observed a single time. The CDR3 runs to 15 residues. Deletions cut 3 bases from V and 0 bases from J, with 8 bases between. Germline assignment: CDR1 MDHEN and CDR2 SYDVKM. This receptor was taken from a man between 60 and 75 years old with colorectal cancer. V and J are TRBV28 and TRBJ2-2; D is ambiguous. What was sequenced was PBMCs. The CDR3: CASSFYRSNTGELFF. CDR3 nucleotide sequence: TGTGCCAGCAGTTTTTACAGATCGAACACCGGGGAGCTGTTTTTT.